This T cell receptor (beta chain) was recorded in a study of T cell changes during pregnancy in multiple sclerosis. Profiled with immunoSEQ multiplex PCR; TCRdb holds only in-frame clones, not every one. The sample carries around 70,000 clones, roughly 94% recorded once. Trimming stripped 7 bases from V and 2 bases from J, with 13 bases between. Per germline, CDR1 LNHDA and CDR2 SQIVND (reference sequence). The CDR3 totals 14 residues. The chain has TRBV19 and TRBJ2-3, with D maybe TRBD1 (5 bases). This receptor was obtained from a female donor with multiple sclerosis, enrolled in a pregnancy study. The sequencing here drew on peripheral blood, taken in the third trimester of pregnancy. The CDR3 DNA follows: TGTGCCAGTAACCCGACAGATCTCACAGATACGCAGTATTTT. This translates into CASNPTDLTDTQYF.